These 28 T cell receptor beta chains originate from one sample sequenced in a study of blood T cell repertoires in COVID-19. Method: immunoSEQ multiplex PCR; TCRdb's copy keeps in-frame clones and lacks some. The sample carries tens of thousands of clones, 70% to 90% recorded once. The sequenced material came from peripheral blood. Receptor source: a human donor in a cohort sampled during active COVID-19.

V and J are TRBV20-1 and TRBJ2-3, with a tentative D call TRBD2 (7 bases). This CDR3 contains 15 residues. Germline V gene sequence: CDR1 DFQATT, CDR2 SNEGSKA (reference sequence). V lost 3 bases to trimming and J lost 0 bases, with 13 bases between them. The DNA of the CDR3 is TGCAGTGCTAGTCCGGGGGGCTCTAGCACAGATACGCAGTATTTT. It codes for CSASPGGSSTDTQYF.

This chain connects TRBV9 to TRBJ1-2; a weak D match, TRBD1 (5 bases). V lost 0 bases and J lost 4, with 13 bases in between. This CDR3 has 15 residues. Germline CDR1 SGDLS, CDR2 YYNGEE. The CDR3: CASSVDKGSSYGYTF. The CDR3 region has the DNA TGTGCCAGCAGCGTAGATAAGGGGTCGAGCTATGGCTACACCTTC.

This chain uses TRBV3-1 (or the pseudogene TRBV3-2) with TRBJ1-1; 7 nucleotides agree with TRBD1. The CDR3 contains 14 residues. CDR1 and CDR2 from the germline V gene are LGHDT and YNNKEL (reference sequence). V trimming: 1 base; J trimming: 5 bases; junction bases outside the gene matches: 4. The CDR3 sequence is CASSQAGGGTEAFF. The CDR3 DNA is TGTGCCAGCAGCCAAGCAGGGGGTGGTACTGAAGCTTTCTTT.

In its sample, this clone was seen once. The rearrangement links TRBV6-4 to TRBJ1-2, with D unresolved. Germline values: CDR1 MRHNA, CDR2 SNTAGT. V lost 4 bases and J 6 bases, leaving 15 bases between the germline ends. The CDR3 has 14 amino acids. For the CDR3, the DNA is TGTGCCAGCAGTGCCTCAGCCGGGATGGATGGCTACACCTTC. Its translation: CASSASAGMDGYTF.

This chain joins TRBV3-1 (or the pseudogene TRBV3-2) and TRBJ1-5; D unclear. Trimming took off 1 base at V and 7 bases at J, with 11 bases between the two ends. Germline-derived CDR1 and CDR2 are LGHDT and YNNKEL (reference sequence). The CDR3 extends over 14 amino acids. The CDR3 DNA is TGTGCCAGCAGCCAAGGGGGAGGTGGCCAGCCCCAGCATTTT. Protein product: CASSQGGGGQPQHF.

This chain joins TRBV5-5 and TRBJ2-3, with TRBD1 identical over 7 bases. J was trimmed by 1 base and V by 1 base; bases with no gene match: 6. The CDR3 totals 16 residues. The germline gives CDR1 SGHKS, CDR2 YYEKEE (reference sequence). The CDR3 reads CASSLRQGVGTDTQYF. The CDR3 bases are TGTGCCAGCAGCTTGAGACAGGGCGTAGGCACAGATACGCAGTATTTT.

On this clone: Other nucleotide sequences in the sample specify the same CDR3. This chain uses TRBV27 with TRBJ2-7, with D maybe TRBD2 (6 bases). Germline CDR1 and CDR2: MNHEY and SMNVEV (reference sequence). CDR3 size: 14 residues. V lost 6 bases and J lost 0, with 12 bases in between. In nucleotides, the CDR3 is TGTGCCAGCAGCACTGGGGGGAGCTCCTACGAGCAGTACTTC. This sequence encodes CASSTGGSSYEQYF.

The CDR3 region has the DNA TGTGCCAGTAGTATAGAGGGGGCCACCCAGCCCCAGCATTTT. It codes for CASSIEGATQPQHF. This rearrangement joins TRBV19 to TRBJ1-5, with D possibly being TRBD1 (6 bases). Germline CDR1 and CDR2: LNHDA and SQIVND (reference sequence). The CDR3 is 14 residues long. V was trimmed by 0 bases and J by 7 bases, leaving 10 bases between them.

J is TRBJ2-1 and V is TRBV3-1 (or the pseudogene TRBV3-2); 11 nucleotides line up with TRBD1. The CDR3 is 15 residues long. V lost 3 bases and J lost 7; bases outside the gene matches: 5. From germline, CDR1 is LGHDT and CDR2 YNNKEL (reference sequence). The CDR3 protein is CASSHRDRGGNEQFF. In DNA form, the CDR3 reads TGTGCCAGCAGCCATAGGGACAGGGGGGGGAATGAGCAGTTCTTC.

This sequence joins TRBV11-2 and TRBJ2-3; 9 bases are shared with TRBD1. Germline CDR1 SGHAT, CDR2 FQNNGV. The trim removed 7 bases at V and 3 bases at J, leaving 14 bases unmatched. The CDR3 extends over 17 amino acids. In DNA form, the CDR3 reads TGTGCCAGCACCCCACCTCATCGGGACAGGGCAACAGATACGCAGTATTTT. Translating it yields CASTPPHRDRATDTQYF.

The chain combines TRBV19 with TRBJ2-6; D not resolved. The V end was cut by 7 bases, the J end by 0 bases, with 13 bases between. The germline CDR1 and CDR2 sequences are LNHDA and SQIVND (reference sequence). The CDR3 runs to 16 residues. CDR3 coding DNA: TGTGCCAGTACTAGGAAACGGAACTCTGGGGCCAACGTCCTGACTTTC. Its translation is CASTRKRNSGANVLTF. The full variable domain, its missing parts supplied by reference TRBV19 and TRBJ2-6, is DGGITQSPKYLFRKEGQNVTLSCEQNLNHDAMYWYRQDPGQGLRLIYYSQIVNDFQKGDIAEGYSVSREKKESFPLTVTSAQKNPTAFYLCASTRKRNSGANVLTFGAGSRLTVL.

The rearrangement joins TRBV9 to TRBJ1-2; D might be TRBD1 (5 bases). The CDR3 extends over 15 amino acids. V was trimmed by 3 bases and J by 1 base, leaving 13 bases between them. Per germline, CDR1 SGDLS and CDR2 YYNGEE. This chain's CDR3 is CASSGDRYLNYGYTF. CDR3 coding DNA: TGTGCCAGCAGCGGAGACAGATACCTTAACTATGGCTACACCTTC.

This clone was seen once. The CDR3 region has the DNA TGCGCCAGCAGCTTAGGGGACAGGGGGCAATCACCCCTCCACTTT. Protein: CASSLGDRGQSPLHF. V gene TRBV5-1 combines with J gene TRBJ1-6; 12 bases map to TRBD1. In germline, CDR1 is SGHRS, CDR2 YFSETQ. The CDR3 is 15 amino acids. V was pared by 2 bases and J by 10 bases, with 4 bases of the junction left unmatched.

CDR3 in DNA: TGTGCCAGCAGCTTAGCAGCCGGACAGGGGAGTTACGAGCAGTACTTC. Encoded protein: CASSLAAGQGSYEQYF. The genes are TRBV7-2 and TRBJ2-7; TRBD1 aligns across 9 bases. The J segment lost 4 bases and the V segment lost 0 bases, leaving 7 bases of the junction unmatched. Per germline, CDR1 SGHTA and CDR2 FQGNSA. The CDR3 sequence is 16 residues long.

The chain joins TRBV7-2 to TRBJ2-5, with no clear D. With 1 base removed from V and 1 base from J, the gap between germline ends came to 7 bases. The germline V gene encodes CDR1 SGHTA and CDR2 FQGNSA. The CDR3 consists of 14 residues. CDR3 in DNA: TGTGCCAGCAGCTTAGGCTCCAGCCAAGAGACCCAGTACTTC. This gives the protein CASSLGSSQETQYF.

This clone is a singleton in its sample. The chain links TRBV29-1 to TRBJ1-2; tentative D call: TRBD1 (6 bases). The germline V gene has CDR1 SQVTM and CDR2 ANQGSEA. Trimming removed 0 bases from V and 3 bases from J, with 17 bases in between. This CDR3 is 16 amino acids long. CDR3 sequence reads: CSVEDGADSEDYGYTF. The CDR3 bases are TGCAGCGTTGAAGATGGGGCGGACAGCGAAGACTATGGCTACACCTTC.

This rearrangement joins TRBV7-2 to TRBJ2-3; TRBD1 matches at 7 bases. The CDR3 contains 15 residues. J was trimmed by 4 bases and V by 3 bases; bases with no gene match: 7. From germline, CDR1 is SGHTA and CDR2 FQGNSA. CDR3 in amino acids: CASSFRGPLADTQYF. The CDR3 DNA sequence: TGTGCCAGCAGCTTTAGGGGGCCCCTCGCAGATACGCAGTATTTT.

J is TRBJ2-7 and V is TRBV2; 7 bases match TRBD2. The CDR3 has 13 amino acids. CDR1 and CDR2 from the germline V gene are SNHLY and FYNNEI. Germline trimming cut 8 bases from V and 2 bases from J; bases unmatched to any gene: 6. CDR3 in amino acids: CASAGTTPYEQYF. As DNA, the CDR3 is TGTGCCAGCGCAGGGACTACGCCCTACGAGCAGTACTTC.

The chain links TRBV19 to TRBJ1-1, with TRBD1 matching over 7 bases. The germline V gene has CDR1 LNHDA and CDR2 SQIVND (reference sequence). The CDR3 is 15 residues long. Trimming took 3 bases from V and 1 from J; bases not matched to a gene: 5. CDR3 loop: CASSIPGQSNTEAFF. CDR3 nucleotide sequence: TGTGCCAGTAGTATTCCGGGACAGTCGAACACTGAAGCTTTCTTT.

The chain couples TRBV11-2 to TRBJ1-6; D uncertain. This CDR3 is built from 15 residues. Germline assignment: CDR1 SGHAT and CDR2 FQNNGV. V was trimmed by 4 bases and J by 1 base, leaving 8 bases between them. Here the CDR3 reads CASSSQMSYNSPLHF. CDR3 nucleotides: TGTGCCAGCAGCTCCCAGATGTCCTATAATTCACCCCTCCACTTT.

The gene calls are TRBV7-2 and TRBJ1-1, with D hard to call. The CDR3 is 13 residues long. Germline assignment: CDR1 SGHTA and CDR2 FQGNSA. V was pared by 2 bases and J by 9 bases, with 13 bases between. CDR3 DNA: TGTGCCAGCAGCTTAAGGTGGGGAGGTAAAGCTTTCTTT. It is translated as CASSLRWGGKAFF. The full variable domain, its missing parts supplied by reference TRBV7-2 and TRBJ1-1, is GAGVSQSPSNKVTEKGKDVELRCDPISGHTALYWYRQSLGQGLEFLIYFQGNSAPDKSGLPSDRFSAERTGGSVSTLTIQRTQQEDSAVYLCASSLRWGGKAFFGQGTRLTVV.

The chain joins TRBV12-3 or TRBV12-4 to TRBJ1-5; D call uncertain. V lost 5 bases and J lost 5, with 7 bases in between. The CDR3 consists of 12 residues. The CDR3 DNA follows: TGTGCCAGCAGTCCCCATGATCAGCCCCAGCATTTT. This codes for CASSPHDQPQHF.

This rearrangement joins TRBV5-4 to TRBJ1-2; TRBD1 is a possible D gene (5 bases). CDR3 length: 16 amino acids. V lost 4 bases to trimming and J lost 2 bases, with 18 bases between them. Germline CDR1 and CDR2: SGHNT and YYREEE (reference sequence). The CDR3 sequence is CASSPTSGAGNYGYTF. The CDR3 nucleotides are TGTGCCAGCAGCCCTACATCGGGTGCAGGGAACTATGGCTACACCTTC.

The V gene is TRBV19, the J gene TRBJ2-3; TRBD1 aligns across 8 bases. The CDR3 is 15 amino acids. The germline CDR1 and CDR2 sequences are LNHDA and SQIVND (reference sequence). Unmatched junction bases numbered 6, after V lost 6 bases and J lost 1 base. CDR3 sequence reads: CASSITGGRTDTQYF. The CDR3 nucleotides are TGTGCCAGTAGCATAACAGGGGGTCGCACAGATACGCAGTATTTT.

The chain couples TRBV5-5 to TRBJ1-5, with D possibly being TRBD1 (6 bases). Per the germline V gene, CDR1 is SGHKS and CDR2 is YYEKEE (reference sequence). With 2 bases removed from V and 4 bases from J, the gap between germline ends came to 13 bases. The CDR3 is made up of 15 amino acids. CDR3: CASSLGGVPNQPQHF. Written as DNA, the CDR3 is TGTGCCAGCAGCTTAGGGGGAGTGCCAAATCAGCCCCAGCATTTT.

This sequence joins TRBV7-9 and TRBJ2-3; TRBD2 is a possible D gene (5 bases). The germline V gene encodes CDR1 SEHNR and CDR2 FQNEAQ (reference sequence). The CDR3 has 15 amino acids. Trimming took off 0 bases at V and 6 bases at J, with 13 bases between the two ends. CDR3 region: CASSLALPRGDTQYF. DNA of the CDR3: TGTGCCAGCAGCTTAGCGCTACCAAGAGGGGATACGCAGTATTTT.

V gene TRBV6-4 combines with J gene TRBJ2-7, with TRBD1 matching over 12 bases. V was pared by 7 bases and J by 4 bases, with 8 bases of the junction left unmatched. CDR3 size: 15 residues. Per germline, CDR1 MRHNA and CDR2 SNTAGT. CDR3 loop: CASIPGTGGAYEQYF. The CDR3 region has the DNA TGTGCCAGCATCCCCGGGACAGGGGGCGCATACGAGCAGTACTTC.

This chain joins TRBV28 and TRBJ1-1, with TRBD1 matching over 7 bases. CDR3 length: 15 residues. Germline V gene data show CDR1 as MDHEN and CDR2 as SYDVKM. Unmatched junction bases numbered 14, after V lost 7 bases and J lost 6 bases. In DNA form, the CDR3 reads TGTGCCAGCATTGGATCCGGCAGGGGGGCCGCTGAAGCTTTCTTT. Residues: CASIGSGRGAAEAFF.